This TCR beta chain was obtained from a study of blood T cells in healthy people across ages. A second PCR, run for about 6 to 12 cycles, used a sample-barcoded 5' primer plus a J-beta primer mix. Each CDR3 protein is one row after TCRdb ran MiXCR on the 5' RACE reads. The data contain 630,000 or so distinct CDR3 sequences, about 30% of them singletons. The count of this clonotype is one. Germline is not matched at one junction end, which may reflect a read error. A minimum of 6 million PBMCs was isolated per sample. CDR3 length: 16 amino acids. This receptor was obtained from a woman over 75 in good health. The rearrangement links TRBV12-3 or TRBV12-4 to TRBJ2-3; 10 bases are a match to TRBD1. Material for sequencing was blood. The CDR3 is CASSWGQGLGTDTEYF. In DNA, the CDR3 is TGTGCCAGCAGCTGGGGACAGGGGCTTGGAACAGATACGGAGTATTTT.